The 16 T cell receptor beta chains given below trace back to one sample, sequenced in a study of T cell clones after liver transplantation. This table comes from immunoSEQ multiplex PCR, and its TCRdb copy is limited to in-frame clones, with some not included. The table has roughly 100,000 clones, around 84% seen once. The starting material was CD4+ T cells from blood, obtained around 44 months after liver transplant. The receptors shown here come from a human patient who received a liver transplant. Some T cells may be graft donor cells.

The CDR3 DNA follows: TGCAGTGCTGGGCCATACAATGAGCAGTTCTTC. Residues: CSAGPYNEQFF. This chain connects TRBV20-1 to TRBJ2-1; no clear D gene. Trimming pared 5 bases from V and 4 bases from J, leaving 6 bases between. The CDR3 is 11 amino acids. Germline CDR1 and CDR2: DFQATT and SNEGSKA (reference sequence).

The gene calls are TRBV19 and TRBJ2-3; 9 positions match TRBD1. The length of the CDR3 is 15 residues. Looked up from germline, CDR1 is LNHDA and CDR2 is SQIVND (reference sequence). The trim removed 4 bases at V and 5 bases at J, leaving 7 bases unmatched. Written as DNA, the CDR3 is TGTGCCAGTAGTACGGGACAGGGCTCTGAAGATACGCAGTATTTT. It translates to CASSTGQGSEDTQYF.

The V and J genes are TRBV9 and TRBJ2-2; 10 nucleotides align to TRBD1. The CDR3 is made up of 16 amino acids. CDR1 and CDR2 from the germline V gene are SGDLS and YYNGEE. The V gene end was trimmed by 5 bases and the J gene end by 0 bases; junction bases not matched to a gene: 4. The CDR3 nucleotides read TGTGCCAGCAGAACCGGGACAGGGGCGAACACCGGGGAGCTGTTTTTT. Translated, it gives CASRTGTGANTGELFF.

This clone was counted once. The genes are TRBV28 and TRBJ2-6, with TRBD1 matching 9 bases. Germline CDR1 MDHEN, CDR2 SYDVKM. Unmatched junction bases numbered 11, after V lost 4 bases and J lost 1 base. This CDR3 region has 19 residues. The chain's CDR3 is CASSSSQGDRESGANVLTF. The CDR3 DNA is TGTGCCAGCAGTTCTTCCCAGGGGGACAGGGAATCTGGGGCCAACGTCCTGACTTTC.

CDR3 sequence: CASSALSGADTQYF. For the CDR3, the DNA is TGTGCCAGCAGTGCTTTGTCGGGCGCAGATACGCAGTATTTT. The chain carries TRBV6-1 and TRBJ2-3; no clear D gene. V was shortened by 4 bases and J by 4 bases, with 12 bases between the two germline ends. Germline CDR1 MNHNS, CDR2 SASEGT. The CDR3 has 14 amino acids.

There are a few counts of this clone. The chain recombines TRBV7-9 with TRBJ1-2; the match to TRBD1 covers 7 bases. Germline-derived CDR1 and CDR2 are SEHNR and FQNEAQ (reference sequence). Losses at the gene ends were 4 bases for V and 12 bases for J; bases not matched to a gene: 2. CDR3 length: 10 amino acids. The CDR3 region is CASSSGGHTF. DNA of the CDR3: TGTGCCAGCAGCTCAGGGGGTCACACCTTC.

The CDR3 sequence is CASSPLYQVNSEQYF. The CDR3 nucleotides are TGTGCCAGCAGCCCCCTTTATCAGGTAAACAGCGAGCAGTACTTC. The chain couples TRBV9 to TRBJ2-7; no clear D. The germline gives CDR1 SGDLS, CDR2 YYNGEE. CDR3 length: 15 amino acids. V lost 4 bases, J lost 6 bases, and 20 bases lay in between. Variable domain in full (rest from reference TRBV9 and TRBJ2-7): DSGVTQTPKHLITATGQRVTLRCSPRSGDLSVYWYQQSLDQGLQFLIQYYNGEERAKGNILERFSAQQFPDLHSELNLSSLELGDSALYFCASSPLYQVNSEQYFGPGTRLTVT.

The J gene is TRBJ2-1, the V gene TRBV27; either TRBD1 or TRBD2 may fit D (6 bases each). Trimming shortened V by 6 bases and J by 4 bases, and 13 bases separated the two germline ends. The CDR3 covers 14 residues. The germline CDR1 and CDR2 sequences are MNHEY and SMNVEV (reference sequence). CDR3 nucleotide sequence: TGTGCCAGCAGGATCCAAGGGGGGTACAATGAGCAGTTCTTC. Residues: CASRIQGGYNEQFF.

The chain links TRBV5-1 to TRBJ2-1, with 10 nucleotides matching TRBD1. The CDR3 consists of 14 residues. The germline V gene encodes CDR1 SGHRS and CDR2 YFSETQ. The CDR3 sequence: CAQLRDRGYNEQFF. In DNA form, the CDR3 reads TGCGCACAACTCCGGGACAGGGGATACAATGAGCAGTTCTTC.

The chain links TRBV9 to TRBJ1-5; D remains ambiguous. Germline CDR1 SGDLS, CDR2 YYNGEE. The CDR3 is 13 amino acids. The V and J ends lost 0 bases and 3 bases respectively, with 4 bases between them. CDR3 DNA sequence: TGTGCCAGCAGCGTAGAACCCAATCAGCCCCAGCATTTT. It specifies CASSVEPNQPQHF.

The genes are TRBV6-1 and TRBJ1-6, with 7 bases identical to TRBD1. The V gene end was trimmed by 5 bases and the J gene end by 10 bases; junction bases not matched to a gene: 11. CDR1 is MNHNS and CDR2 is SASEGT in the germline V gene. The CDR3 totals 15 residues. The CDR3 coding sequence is TGTGCCAGCAGTAACGACAGGGTCTCAAGATCACCCCTCCACTTT. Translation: CASSNDRVSRSPLHF.

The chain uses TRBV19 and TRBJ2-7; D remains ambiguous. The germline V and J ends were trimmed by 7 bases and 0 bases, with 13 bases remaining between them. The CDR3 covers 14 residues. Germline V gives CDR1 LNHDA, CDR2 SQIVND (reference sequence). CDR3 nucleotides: TGTGCCAGTAAGGTTGAGTTCCTCTCCTACGAGCAGTACTTC. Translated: CASKVEFLSYEQYF.

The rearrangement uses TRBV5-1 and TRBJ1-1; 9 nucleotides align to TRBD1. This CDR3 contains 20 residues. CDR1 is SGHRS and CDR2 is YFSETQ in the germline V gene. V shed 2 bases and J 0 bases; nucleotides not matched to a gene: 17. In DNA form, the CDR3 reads TGCGCCAGCAGCTTTGAGGGAAAAGTGACAGGGGGTTCCATGAACACTGAAGCTTTCTTT. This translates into CASSFEGKVTGGSMNTEAFF.

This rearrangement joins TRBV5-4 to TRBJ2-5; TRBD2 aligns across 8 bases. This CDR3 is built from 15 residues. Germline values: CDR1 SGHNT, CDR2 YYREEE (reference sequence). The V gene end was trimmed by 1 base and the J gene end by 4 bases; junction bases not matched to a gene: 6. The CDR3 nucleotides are TGTGCCAGCAGCTTGAAGGCGGGAGGTGGAGAGACCCAGTACTTC. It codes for CASSLKAGGGETQYF.

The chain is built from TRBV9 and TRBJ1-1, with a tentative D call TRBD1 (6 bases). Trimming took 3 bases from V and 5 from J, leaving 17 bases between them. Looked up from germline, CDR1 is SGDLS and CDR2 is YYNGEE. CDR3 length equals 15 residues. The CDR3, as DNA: TGTGCCAGCAGCGCTGAATCAGGGAGGGGGACTGAAGCTTTCTTT. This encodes CASSAESGRGTEAFF.

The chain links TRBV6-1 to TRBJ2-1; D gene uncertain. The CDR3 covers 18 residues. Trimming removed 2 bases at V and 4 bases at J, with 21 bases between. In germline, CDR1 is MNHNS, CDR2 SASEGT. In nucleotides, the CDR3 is TGTGCCAGCAGTGAACGCACGGTCCGCCGCCTATTTTACAATGAGCAGTTCTTC. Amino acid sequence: CASSERTVRRLFYNEQFF.